The 6 T cell receptor beta chains below were found in one sample sequenced in a study of blood T cell repertoires in COVID-19. Assay used: immunoSEQ multiplex PCR; TCRdb lists only in-frame clones, some missing. The table shows about 80,000 clones, with more than 70% occurring only once. The sequencing sample was made of peripheral blood. The receptors stem from a man in his sixties or seventies with active or convalescent COVID-19.

The chain couples TRBV27 to TRBJ2-1; TRBD2 matches at 9 bases. J gave up 5 bases and V 3 bases, and 2 bases lay outside the gene matches. Looked up from germline, CDR1 is MNHEY and CDR2 is SMNVEV (reference sequence). The CDR3 totals 14 residues. CDR3 protein: CASSFQRGDNEQFF. The CDR3 bases are TGTGCCAGCAGTTTCCAGCGGGGGGACAATGAGCAGTTCTTC.

The V gene is TRBV5-4, the J gene TRBJ2-3, with D possibly TRBD2 on 6 matching bases. V lost 4 bases and J lost 2, with 8 bases in between. The CDR3 spans 13 residues. Germline lookup yields CDR1 SGHNT and CDR2 YYREEE (reference sequence). CDR3 sequence (DNA): TGTGCCAGCAGCCGGGACTCCACAGATACGCAGTATTTT. Its translation is CASSRDSTDTQYF.

A few counts support this clone. CDR3 region: CASSQDTGYNSPLHF. The CDR3 bases are TGTGCCAGCAGCCAAGATACGGGTTATAATTCACCCCTCCACTTT. V usage is TRBV4-2 and J usage is TRBJ1-6, with D hard to call. The CDR3 consists of 15 residues. Germline CDR1 and CDR2: LGHNA and YNFKEQ. Between the trimmed V and J ends, which lost 0 bases and 4 bases, there was a span of 7 bases.

V usage is TRBV6-5 and J usage is TRBJ1-4; D gene uncertain. Germline V gene lookup returns CDR1 MNHEY and CDR2 SVGAGI. Trimming cost V 7 bases and J 1 base, with 7 bases left between them. The CDR3 totals 13 residues. Written as DNA, the CDR3 is TGTGCCAGCACCCGGGGAACTAATGAAAAACTGTTTTTT. This codes for CASTRGTNEKLFF.

The chain links TRBV11-2 to TRBJ2-5; D is unclear. Deletions cut 1 base from V and 7 bases from J, with 13 bases between. The CDR3 totals 14 residues. Germline CDR1 SGHAT, CDR2 FQNNGV. The CDR3 sequence is CASSLVQAMGTQYF. The CDR3 bases are TGTGCCAGCAGCTTAGTTCAGGCGATGGGGACCCAGTACTTC.

The V gene is TRBV13, the J gene TRBJ2-5, with 7 bases that match TRBD2. Germline V CDR1 and CDR2: PRHDT, FYEKMQ (reference sequence). V gave up 5 bases and J gave up 10 bases; unmatched junction bases: 10. CDR3 length: 13 residues. CDR3 sequence: CASSPVLGGIQYF. The CDR3 DNA is TGTGCCAGCAGCCCGGTCTTGGGGGGGATCCAGTACTTC.